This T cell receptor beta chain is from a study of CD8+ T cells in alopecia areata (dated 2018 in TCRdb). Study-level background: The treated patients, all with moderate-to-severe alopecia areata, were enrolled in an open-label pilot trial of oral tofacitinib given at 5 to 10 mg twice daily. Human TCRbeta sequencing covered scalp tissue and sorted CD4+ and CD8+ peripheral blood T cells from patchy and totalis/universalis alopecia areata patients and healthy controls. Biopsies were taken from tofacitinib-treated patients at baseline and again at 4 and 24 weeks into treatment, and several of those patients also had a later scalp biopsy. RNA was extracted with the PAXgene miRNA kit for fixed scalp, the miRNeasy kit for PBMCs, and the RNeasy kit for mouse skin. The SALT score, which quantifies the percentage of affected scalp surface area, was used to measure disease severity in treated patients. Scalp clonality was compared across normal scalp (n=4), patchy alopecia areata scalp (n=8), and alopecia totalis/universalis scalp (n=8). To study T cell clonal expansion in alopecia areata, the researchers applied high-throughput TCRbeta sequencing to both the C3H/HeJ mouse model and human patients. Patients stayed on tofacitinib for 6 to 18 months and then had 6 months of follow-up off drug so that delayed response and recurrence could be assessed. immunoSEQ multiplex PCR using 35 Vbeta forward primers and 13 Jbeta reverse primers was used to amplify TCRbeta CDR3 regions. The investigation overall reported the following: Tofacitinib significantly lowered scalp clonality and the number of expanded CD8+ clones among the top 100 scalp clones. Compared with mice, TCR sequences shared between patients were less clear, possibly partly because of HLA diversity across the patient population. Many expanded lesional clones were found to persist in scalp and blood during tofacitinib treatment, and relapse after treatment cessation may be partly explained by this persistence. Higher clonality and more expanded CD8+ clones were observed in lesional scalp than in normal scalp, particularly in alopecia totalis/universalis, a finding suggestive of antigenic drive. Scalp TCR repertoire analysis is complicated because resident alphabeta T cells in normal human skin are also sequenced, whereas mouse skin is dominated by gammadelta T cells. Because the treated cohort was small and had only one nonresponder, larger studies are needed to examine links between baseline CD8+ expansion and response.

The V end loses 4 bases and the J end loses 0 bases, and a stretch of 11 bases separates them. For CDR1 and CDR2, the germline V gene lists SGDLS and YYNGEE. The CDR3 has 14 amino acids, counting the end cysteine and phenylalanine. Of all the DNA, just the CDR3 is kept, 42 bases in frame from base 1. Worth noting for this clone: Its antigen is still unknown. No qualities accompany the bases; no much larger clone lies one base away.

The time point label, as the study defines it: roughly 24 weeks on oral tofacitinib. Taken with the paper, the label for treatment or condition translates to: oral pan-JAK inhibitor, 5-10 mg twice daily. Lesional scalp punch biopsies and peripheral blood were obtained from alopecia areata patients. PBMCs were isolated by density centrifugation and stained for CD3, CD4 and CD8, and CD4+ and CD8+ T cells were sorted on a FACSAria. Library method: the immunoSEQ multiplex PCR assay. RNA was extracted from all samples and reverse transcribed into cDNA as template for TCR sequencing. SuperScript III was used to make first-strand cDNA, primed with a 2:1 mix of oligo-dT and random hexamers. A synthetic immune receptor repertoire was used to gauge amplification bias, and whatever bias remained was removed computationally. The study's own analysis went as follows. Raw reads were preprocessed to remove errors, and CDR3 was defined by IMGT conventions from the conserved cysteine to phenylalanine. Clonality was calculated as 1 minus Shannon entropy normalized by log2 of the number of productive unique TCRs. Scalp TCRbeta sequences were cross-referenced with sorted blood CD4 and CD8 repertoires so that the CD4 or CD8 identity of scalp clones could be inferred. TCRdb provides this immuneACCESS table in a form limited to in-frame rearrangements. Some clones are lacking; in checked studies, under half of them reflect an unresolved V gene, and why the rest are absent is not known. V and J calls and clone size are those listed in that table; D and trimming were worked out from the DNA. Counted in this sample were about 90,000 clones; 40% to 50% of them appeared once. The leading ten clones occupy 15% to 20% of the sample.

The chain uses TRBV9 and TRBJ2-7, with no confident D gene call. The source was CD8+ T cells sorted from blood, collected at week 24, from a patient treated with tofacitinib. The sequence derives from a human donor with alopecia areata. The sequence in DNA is TGTGCCAGCAGCCCGACCGTCAACTCCTACGAGCAGTACTTC. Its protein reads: CASSPTVNSYEQYF.